This T cell receptor beta chain was sequenced in a study of circulating CD8 cells and anti-PD-1 response in melanoma. Within the sample, this clonotype is large. Sorting of live CD3+CD8+TCRalphabeta+ cells by PD-1 and/or TIGIT gave four subsets. Each library started from approximately 14 ng of total RNA using the QIAseq Immune Repertoire TCR panel. TCRdb recomputed calls from the reads with MiXCR, one row per CDR3 protein. In the table there are under 450 distinct CDR3 sequences, about a tenth of which are singletons. Germline V gene lookup returns CDR1 SGDLS and CDR2 YYNGEE. Trimming shortened V by 3 bases and J by 1 base, and 15 bases separated the two germline ends. This CDR3 is built from 16 residues.

V usage is TRBV9 and J usage is TRBJ2-3, with a tentative D call TRBD1 (5 bases). The sequencing used CD8+ T cells from PBMCs, collected at baseline or after one month of anti-PD-1 therapy (not recorded which). The clonotype originates from a human donor with melanoma. The CDR3 DNA is TGTGCCAGCAGCGATGGAAGTGGCAGGGGCACAGATACGCAGTATTTT. Encoded protein: CASSDGSGRGTDTQYF.